These 11 T cell receptor beta chains originate from one sample sequenced in a study of cytomegalovirus exposure and HLA in healthy donors (dated by TCRdb to about 2017). Library construction relied on the immunoSEQ multiplex PCR assay. A mixture of 60 forward primers for TCR Vbeta segments and 13 reverse primers for TCR Jbeta segments was used in the multiplex PCR. TCRdb's version of the immuneACCESS table is confined to in-frame rearrangements and falls short of the full clone set. An unresolved V gene accounts for under half of the shortfall where checked; the remainder is of unknown origin. The sample records around 130,000 clones, over 80% of which are singletons. The top ten clonotypes cover approximately 1.1% of the sample. The source material was PBMCs. The receptors shown here come from a boy younger than 18 in good health and CMV-seronegative.

This clone has just one count. The rearrangement joins TRBV2 to TRBJ2-3, with 11 bases aligning to TRBD2. Per the germline V gene, CDR1 is SNHLY and CDR2 is FYNNEI. The V segment lost 7 bases and the J segment 0 bases; nucleotides outside the gene matches: 3. The CDR3 length is 15 residues. The CDR3 loop is CASNVAGGSTDTQYF. CDR3 sequence (DNA): TGTGCCAGCAACGTAGCGGGGGGGAGCACAGATACGCAGTATTTT. Combining the CDR3 with reference TRBV2 and TRBJ2-3 gives the whole variable domain EPEVTQTPSHQVTQMGQEVILRCVPISNHLYFYWYRQILGQKVEFLVSFYNNEISEKSEIFDDQFSVERPDGSNFTLKIRSTKLEDSAMYFCASNVAGGSTDTQYFGPGTRLTVL.

The chain links TRBV30 to TRBJ2-7; TRBD1 might be the D (5 bases). This CDR3 region has 12 residues. Per germline, CDR1 GTSNPN and CDR2 SVGIG (reference sequence). V lost 3 bases to trimming and J lost 0 bases, with 6 bases between them. The CDR3, as DNA: TGTGCCTGGAGCGACAGCTCCTACGAGCAGTACTTC. Protein sequence: CAWSDSSYEQYF.

This chain links TRBV19 with TRBJ1-3, with 10 bases fitting TRBD1. V was pared by 3 bases and J by 0 bases, with 5 bases of the junction left unmatched. Germline CDR1 LNHDA, CDR2 SQIVND (reference sequence). This CDR3 region has 17 residues. CDR3 DNA sequence: TGTGCCAGTAGTATCCGGGACAGGGGTTTCTCTGGAAACACCATATATTTT. Encoded protein: CASSIRDRGFSGNTIYF.

The chain has TRBV13 and TRBJ1-5, with no clear D. V shed 3 bases and J shed 1 base, with 4 bases lying between them. The CDR3 has 13 residues. CDR1 is PRHDT, CDR2 FYEKMQ, per germline (reference sequence). This CDR3 is CASSLGSNQPQHF. CDR3 nucleotide sequence: TGTGCCAGCAGCTTGGGCAGCAATCAGCCCCAGCATTTT.

The chain combines TRBV7-2 with TRBJ1-4; the D gene is possibly TRBD1 (6 bases). Germline V CDR1 and CDR2: SGHTA, FQGNSA. CDR3 length: 15 amino acids. Trimming cost V 2 bases and J 8 bases, with 15 bases left between them. For the CDR3, the DNA is TGTGCCAGCAGCTTAACCGGGACAAGGGGGGAAAAACTGTTTTTT. As protein: CASSLTGTRGEKLFF.

V and J are TRBV27 and TRBJ2-5; the match to TRBD1 covers 8 bases. Germline values: CDR1 MNHEY, CDR2 SMNVEV (reference sequence). The junction had 4 bases not matched to a gene; V was cut back by 8 bases and J by 2 bases. The CDR3 has 13 amino acids. In DNA, the CDR3 is TGTGCCAGCCGGAACAGGGGGCAAGAGACCCAGTACTTC. Amino acids: CASRNRGQETQYF.

The rearrangement uses TRBV4-2 and TRBJ2-2; possible D gene TRBD2, 6 bases. This CDR3 has 14 residues. V was cut by 1 base and J by 8 bases, with 11 bases left in between. Germline loops: CDR1 LGHNA, CDR2 YNFKEQ. The CDR3 DNA follows: TGTGCCAGCAGCCAAGGCCAGCGGGCGGGGGAGCTGTTTTTT. Amino acid sequence: CASSQGQRAGELFF.

The chain links TRBV5-4 to TRBJ2-4, with 7 bases that match TRBD2. Per germline, CDR1 SGHNT and CDR2 YYREEE (reference sequence). The CDR3 totals 16 residues. The V and J ends lost 4 bases and 5 bases, in that order; junction bases with no gene match: 12. For the CDR3, the DNA is TGTGCCAGCAGCGCCGTCGGCGGGAGAAACGAAAACATTCAGTACTTC. This sequence encodes CASSAVGGRNENIQYF.

The rearrangement joins TRBV13 to TRBJ2-1; D might be TRBD2 (5 bases). Trimming left V 1 base short and J 14 bases short, with 18 bases between. The CDR3 runs 14 residues. Germline CDR1 is PRHDT and CDR2 is FYEKMQ (reference sequence). CDR3 coding DNA: TGTGCCAGCAGCTTAGCTCCGAGGACTGGCCCAGAGTTCTTC. This encodes CASSLAPRTGPEFF.

The chain recombines TRBV5-1 with TRBJ2-2; 10 nucleotides line up with TRBD2. Germline CDR1 is SGHRS and CDR2 is YFSETQ. V trimming: 0 bases; J trimming: 5 bases; junction bases outside the gene matches: 4. The CDR3 has 16 amino acids. The CDR3, as DNA: TGCGCCAGCAGCTTGGCCACTAGCGGGACAACCGGGGAGCTGTTTTTT. Its translation is CASSLATSGTTGELFF.

This clone was counted only a few times. The gene calls are TRBV6-1 and TRBJ2-3; a weak D match, TRBD2 (6 bases). The CDR3 runs 15 residues. Germline V gives CDR1 MNHNS, CDR2 SASEGT. V lost 2 bases and J 0 bases, leaving 9 bases between the germline ends. The CDR3 here is CASSELGLSTDTQYF. The CDR3 DNA reads as TGTGCCAGCAGTGAATTGGGACTTAGCACAGATACGCAGTATTTT.